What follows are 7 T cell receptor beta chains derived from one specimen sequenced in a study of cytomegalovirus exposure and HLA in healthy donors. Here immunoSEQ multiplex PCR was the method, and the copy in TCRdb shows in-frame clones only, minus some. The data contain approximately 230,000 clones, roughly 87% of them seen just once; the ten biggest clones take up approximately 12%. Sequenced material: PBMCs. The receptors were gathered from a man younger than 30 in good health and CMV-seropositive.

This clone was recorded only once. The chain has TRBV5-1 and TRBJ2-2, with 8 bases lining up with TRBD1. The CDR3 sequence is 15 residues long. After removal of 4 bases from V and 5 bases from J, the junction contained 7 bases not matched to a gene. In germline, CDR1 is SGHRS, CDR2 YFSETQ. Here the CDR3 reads CASSPDRGGTGELFF. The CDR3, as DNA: TGCGCCAGCAGCCCCGACAGGGGAGGTACCGGGGAGCTGTTTTTT.

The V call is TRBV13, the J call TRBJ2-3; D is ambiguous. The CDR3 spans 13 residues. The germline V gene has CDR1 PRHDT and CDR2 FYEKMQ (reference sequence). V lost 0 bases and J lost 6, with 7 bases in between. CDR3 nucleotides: TGTGCCAGCAGCTTAGGATCTTGGGATACGCAGTATTTT. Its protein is CASSLGSWDTQYF.

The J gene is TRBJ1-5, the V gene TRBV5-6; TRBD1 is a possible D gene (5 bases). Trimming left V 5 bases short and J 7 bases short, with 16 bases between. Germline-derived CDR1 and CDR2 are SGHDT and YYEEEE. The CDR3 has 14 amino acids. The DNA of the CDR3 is TGTGCCAGCAGTTTCGCAGGGAAAGGACAGCCCCAGCATTTT. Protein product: CASSFAGKGQPQHF.

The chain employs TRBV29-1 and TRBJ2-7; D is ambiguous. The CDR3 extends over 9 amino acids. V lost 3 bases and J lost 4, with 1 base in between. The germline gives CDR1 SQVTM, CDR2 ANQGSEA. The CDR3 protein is CSVDYEQYF. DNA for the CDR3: TGCAGCGTTGATTACGAGCAGTACTTC.

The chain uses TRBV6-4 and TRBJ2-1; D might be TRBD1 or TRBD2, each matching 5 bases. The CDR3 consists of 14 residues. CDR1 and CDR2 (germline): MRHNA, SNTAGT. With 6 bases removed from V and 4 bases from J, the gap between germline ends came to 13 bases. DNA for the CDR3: TGTGCCAGCAGGAAAGGGACGGGATACAATGAGCAGTTCTTC. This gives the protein CASRKGTGYNEQFF.

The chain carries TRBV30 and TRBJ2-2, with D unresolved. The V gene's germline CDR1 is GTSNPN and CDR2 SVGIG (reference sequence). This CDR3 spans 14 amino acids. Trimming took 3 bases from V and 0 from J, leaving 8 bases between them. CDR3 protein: CAWRADSNTGELFF. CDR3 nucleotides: TGTGCCTGGAGGGCGGATTCGAACACCGGGGAGCTGTTTTTT.

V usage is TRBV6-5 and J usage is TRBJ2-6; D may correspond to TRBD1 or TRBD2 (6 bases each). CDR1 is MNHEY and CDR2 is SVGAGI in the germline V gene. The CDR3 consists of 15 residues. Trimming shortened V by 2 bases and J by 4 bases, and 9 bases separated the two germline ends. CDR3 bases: TGTGCCAGCAGTTACAGGGGGGCCGGGGCCAACGTCCTGACTTTC. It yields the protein CASSYRGAGANVLTF.